A selection of T cell receptor beta chains follows, all from one sample in a study of regulatory T cells in long-lasting Graves disease. MiXCR was run by TCRdb on the multiplex PCR reads, yielding one entry per CDR3 protein. The repertoire holds around 250,000 distinct CDR3 sequences, with approximately 20% as singletons. These data also formed part of another study, on T cells in Graves' hyperthyroidism and ophthalmopathy.

The sequencing here drew on peripheral blood mononuclear cells (PBMCs), taken at new diagnosis, from a patient treated with antithyroid drugs. The source is a woman in her 30s with Graves disease. Each CDR3 is given with its conserved first and last residue. The D gene is left open where the match is weak. The size field is filled for only some rows; it gives once, few, many or a size class.

cdr3_aa cdr3_nt j_call v_call clone_size d_call cdr3_length
CASTQTDTQYF TGTGCCAGCACCCAAACAGATACGCAGTATTTT TRBJ2-3 TRBV12-3/TRBV12-4 many . 11
CASSPQWEVGNTIYF TGTGCCAGCTCACCACAGTGGGAGGTTGGAAACACCATATATTTT TRBJ1-3 TRBV18 many . 15
CSAGLNTGELFF TGCAGTGCAGGACTCAACACCGGGGAGCTGTTTTTT TRBJ2-2 TRBV20-1 . . 12
CASSQEGQVKSYEQYF TGTGCCAGCAGCCAAGAGGGACAGGTAAAGTCCTACGAGCAGTACTTC TRBJ2-7 TRBV3-1 many TRBD1 16
CASSNLRSGANVLTF TGCGCCAGCAGTAATTTGCGGTCTGGGGCCAACGTCCTGACTTTC TRBJ2-6 TRBV5-1 many . 15
CASSLLDGRPSLSGANVLTF TGTGCCAGCAGCTTGTTAGATGGGCGCCCCTCACTCTCTGGGGCCAACGTCCTGACTTTC TRBJ2-6 TRBV5-6 few . 20
CASSYGQDASLYNEQFF TGTGCCAGCAGTTACGGACAGGACGCCTCTCTCTACAATGAGCAGTTCTTC TRBJ2-1 TRBV12-3/TRBV12-4 many TRBD1 17
CASSPGQVPYEQYF TGTGCCAGCTCACCGGGCCAAGTTCCCTACGAGCAGTACTTC TRBJ2-7 TRBV18 few . 14
CASSQEWTAEKLFF TGTGCCAGTAGTCAAGAATGGACAGCTGAAAAACTGTTTTTT TRBJ1-4 TRBV19 many . 14
CASSHGGAVLSYEQYF TGTGCCAGCAGCCATGGGGGGGCCGTTCTTTCCTACGAGCAGTACTTC TRBJ2-7 TRBV14 . . 16
CASSWGRQGGETQYF TGTGCCAGCAGCTGGGGTAGACAGGGGGGAGAGACCCAGTACTTC TRBJ2-5 TRBV6-1 many TRBD1 15
CASSLPPPGKLFF TGTGCCAGCAGTTTACCCCCGCCGGGAAAACTGTTTTTT TRBJ1-4 TRBV12-3/TRBV12-4 many . 13
CASTGFSYNEQFF TGTGCCAGTACGGGATTTTCCTACAATGAGCAGTTCTTC TRBJ2-1 TRBV19 . . 13
CSAREGELGATNEKLFF TGCAGTGCTAGAGAGGGGGAGTTAGGGGCGACTAATGAAAAACTGTTTTTT TRBJ1-4 TRBV20-1 many . 17
CAWEQLRGYTF TGTGCCTGGGAGCAGCTAAGGGGCTACACCTTC TRBJ1-2 TRBV30 . . 11
CAISESFGQGSYNEQFF TGTGCCATCAGTGAGTCTTTCGGACAGGGGTCCTACAATGAGCAGTTCTTC TRBJ2-1 TRBV10-3 few TRBD1 17
CASSPRGGRGNTIYF TGTGCCAGCAGTCCCCGGGGAGGACGTGGAAACACCATATATTTT TRBJ1-3 TRBV12-3/TRBV12-4 few . 15
CASSLSRVNTEAFF TGTGCCAGCAGTTTATCGAGGGTAAACACTGAAGCTTTCTTT TRBJ1-1 TRBV12-3/TRBV12-4 few . 14
CASSPQGRGREAFF TGTGCCAGCAGCCCCCAGGGCAGGGGGCGCGAGGCTTTCTTT TRBJ1-1 TRBV9 many TRBD1 14
CASSLPGGAFF TGTGCCAGCAGCCTCCCCGGGGGAGCTTTCTTT TRBJ1-1 TRBV13 many . 11
CASSLGDNSYNEQFF TGTGCCAGCAGTCTGGGGGACAACTCCTACAATGAGCAGTTCTTC TRBJ2-1 TRBV5-8 many . 15
CASSRRYSGEYEQYF TGTGCCAGCAGTCGGCGGTATAGCGGGGAGTACGAGCAGTACTTC TRBJ2-7 TRBV3-1 many TRBD2 15
CASSYSPWTVFRGYNEQFF TGTGCCAGCAGTTACTCCCCCTGGACAGTTTTCAGAGGATACAATGAGCAGTTCTTC TRBJ2-1 TRBV6-5 many . 19
CASSHRTDSNQPQHF TGCGCCAGCAGCCACCGGACGGATAGCAATCAGCCCCAGCATTTT TRBJ1-5 TRBV4-1 many . 15
CASSFMGGRPPDTQYF TGTGCCAGCAGTTTTATGGGCGGGCGCCCCCCCGATACGCAGTATTTT TRBJ2-3 TRBV12-3/TRBV12-4 many . 16
CASRRTLVNSPLHF TGTGCCAGCAGGAGGACTCTGGTCAACTCACCCCTCCACTTT TRBJ1-6 TRBV6-1 few . 14
CASSVAVGQAYEQYF TGTGCCAGCAGCGTAGCTGTAGGACAAGCCTACGAGCAGTACTTC TRBJ2-7 TRBV9 many . 15
CASSELGRGYGYTF TGTGCCAGCAGTGAACTGGGTCGGGGCTATGGCTACACCTTC TRBJ1-2 TRBV6-2/TRBV6-3 many . 14
CASSADRATAFF TGTGCCAGCAGCGCTGACAGGGCTACGGCTTTCTTT TRBJ1-1 TRBV3-1 medium-sized TRBD1 12
CASSREGTEAFF TGTGCCAGCAGCCGGGAGGGCACTGAAGCTTTCTTT TRBJ1-1 TRBV3-1 many . 12
CATSGTENSGELFF TGTGCCACCTCCGGGACAGAGAACTCCGGGGAGCTGTTTTTT TRBJ2-2 TRBV18 many TRBD1 14
CASSDYRDYEQYF TGTGCCAGCAGTGACTACCGAGACTACGAGCAGTACTTC TRBJ2-7 TRBV6-1 many . 13
CASRDPFYNEQFF TGTGCCAGCAGGGATCCTTTTTACAATGAGCAGTTCTTC TRBJ2-1 TRBV5-4 many . 13
CASSVGVGTVSRGAGNTIYF TGTGCCAGCAGCGTAGGTGTAGGGACAGTTTCTCGGGGTGCTGGAAACACCATATATTTT TRBJ1-3 TRBV9 few TRBD1 20
CASGVIATEAFF TGTGCCAGCGGGGTTATTGCCACTGAAGCTTTCTTT TRBJ1-1 TRBV6-1 . . 12
CASSGTQNTEAFF TGTGCCAGCAGCGGAACACAGAACACTGAAGCTTTCTTT TRBJ1-1 TRBV9 many . 13
CASSPWGTGGNQPQHF TGTGCCAGCAGCCCCTGGGGGACAGGGGGCAATCAGCCCCAGCATTTT TRBJ1-5 TRBV7-2 . TRBD1 16
CASSSSAPGTNTEAFF TGTGCCAGCAGCTCCTCCGCGCCGGGGACAAACACTGAAGCTTTCTTT TRBJ1-1 TRBV9 many . 16
CASSYDQGRSEGSTYEQYF TGTGCCAGCAGTTACGATCAGGGGAGAAGCGAAGGATCAACCTACGAGCAGTACTTC TRBJ2-7 TRBV6-9 many . 19
CSARSNIAKNIQYF TGCAGTGCTAGATCAAATATAGCCAAAAACATTCAGTACTTC TRBJ2-4 TRBV20-1 many . 14
CASSPRLDAFF TGTGCCAGCAGCCCTAGGTTAGACGCTTTCTTT TRBJ1-1 TRBV7-2 many . 11
CASSQAQGQGGYTF TGCGCCAGCAGCCAGGCTCAAGGACAGGGTGGCTACACCTTC TRBJ1-2 TRBV4-1 many TRBD1 14
CASSRSGGSSYEQYF TGTGCCAGCAGTCGAAGCGGGGGCAGCTCCTACGAGCAGTACTTC TRBJ2-7 TRBV7-2 many TRBD2 15
CASSLLGFAGNTIYF TGTGCCAGCAGCTTACTCGGGTTCGCTGGAAACACCATATATTTT TRBJ1-3 TRBV7-2 many . 15
CASSPARGSNSPLHF TGTGCCAGCAGCCCTGCCAGGGGGTCGAACTCACCCCTCCACTTT TRBJ1-6 TRBV7-2 many TRBD1 15
CASSPEQGLSTEAFF TGTGCCAGCTCACCAGAGCAGGGTTTGAGCACTGAAGCTTTCTTT TRBJ1-1 TRBV18 few . 15
CASSLYKFGNTEAFF TGTGCCAGCAGTTTATACAAGTTTGGGAACACTGAAGCTTTCTTT TRBJ1-1 TRBV27 many . 15
CASSYSTSSYEQYF TGTGCCAGCAGTTACTCGACGAGCTCCTACGAGCAGTACTTC TRBJ2-7 TRBV6-2/TRBV6-3 many . 14
CSAPTNPGTGLYEQYF TGCAGTGCTCCCACTAATCCCGGGACAGGGCTCTACGAGCAGTACTTC TRBJ2-7 TRBV20-1 many TRBD1 16
CASSPAWERPQHF TGTGCCAGCTCACCCGCCTGGGAGCGGCCCCAGCATTTT TRBJ1-5 TRBV18 many . 13
CASSTTDSPYEQYF TGCGCCAGCAGCACCACCGACAGCCCCTACGAGCAGTACTTC TRBJ2-7 TRBV5-1 . . 14
CASSFGETGQPQHF TGTGCCAGCAGTTTCGGGGAGACGGGTCAGCCCCAGCATTTT TRBJ1-5 TRBV12-3/TRBV12-4 many . 14